Shown below are 20 T cell receptor beta chains from a single sample sequenced in a study of cytomegalovirus exposure and HLA in healthy donors. Use of 60 Vbeta and 13 Jbeta primers characterized the PCR. TCRdb keeps only in-frame clones here, not all; method: immunoSEQ multiplex PCR. The sample holds about 110,000 clones, 70% seen once. The specimen was PBMCs. The source of these receptors is a man aged 25-40 years in good health and CMV-seropositive.

J is TRBJ1-2 and V is TRBV6-1; D might be TRBD1 (6 bases). Germline CDR1 MNHNS, CDR2 SASEGT. The V end lost 0 bases, the J end lost 8 bases, and 16 bases lay between the germline ends. The CDR3 sequence is 15 residues long. The CDR3 bases are TGTGCCAGCAGTGAAGCGCGGGAGGGGGTGAGAGGCTACACCTTC. Its protein product is CASSEAREGVRGYTF.

The chain joins TRBV2 to TRBJ2-1; D gene ambiguous. From germline, CDR1 is SNHLY and CDR2 FYNNEI. This CDR3 is 13 amino acids long. V lost 7 bases and J 3 bases, leaving 10 bases between the germline ends. CDR3 amino acids: CASKDSFYNEQFF. The CDR3 nucleotides read TGTGCCAGCAAAGACTCATTCTACAATGAGCAGTTCTTC.

J is TRBJ2-1 and V is TRBV29-1; tentative D call: TRBD2 (5 bases). Germline values: CDR1 SQVTM, CDR2 ANQGSEA. The CDR3 spans 13 residues. V gave up 3 bases and J gave up 6 bases, with 12 bases separating them. The CDR3 is CSVDTLGGNEQFF. CDR3 sequence (DNA): TGCAGCGTTGACACCCTAGGAGGCAATGAGCAGTTCTTC.

CDR3 in amino acids: CASSAMTSGRAGNEQFF. The CDR3 DNA follows: TGTGCCAGCAGTGCGATGACTAGCGGGAGGGCCGGGAATGAGCAGTTCTTC. The chain employs TRBV2 and TRBJ2-1, with 14 bases fitting TRBD2. Germline lookup yields CDR1 SNHLY and CDR2 FYNNEI. V trimming: 4 bases; J trimming: 7 bases; junction bases outside the gene matches: 9. The CDR3 extends over 17 amino acids.

The chain combines TRBV7-3 with TRBJ2-7; TRBD1 might be the D (6 bases). The ends were cut back, 5 bases at V and 0 bases at J, with 8 bases in the middle. The CDR3 runs to 13 residues. Germline V CDR1 and CDR2: SGHTA, FQGTGA. The chain's CDR3 is CASSPGASYEQYF. CDR3 sequence (DNA): TGTGCCAGCAGCCCAGGGGCCTCCTACGAGCAGTACTTC.

The chain has TRBV11-2 and TRBJ2-2, with D tentatively TRBD2 (7 bases). V dropped 5 bases and J dropped 9 bases, with 13 bases sitting between them. Germline loops: CDR1 SGHAT, CDR2 FQNNGV. This CDR3 has 13 residues. The CDR3 sequence is CASSEGGRRELFF. The CDR3 DNA reads as TGTGCCAGCAGCGAGGGGGGGCGAAGGGAGCTGTTTTTT.

Only a few counts were recorded for this clone. The chain employs TRBV6-5 and TRBJ1-2; 7 bases map to TRBD1. The CDR3 covers 14 residues. The V segment lost 0 bases and the J segment 13 bases; nucleotides outside the gene matches: 11. Germline CDR1 MNHEY, CDR2 SVGAGI. The CDR3 loop is CASSYSVDRVSSTF. In nucleotides, the CDR3 is TGTGCCAGCAGTTACTCGGTTGACAGGGTATCCTCCACCTTC.

The CDR3 region is CASSPGTGRAQPQHF. The DNA of the CDR3 is TGCGCCAGCAGCCCTGGGACAGGGAGAGCTCAGCCCCAGCATTTT. The chain couples TRBV5-1 to TRBJ1-5; 9 bases line up with TRBD1. Germline assignment: CDR1 SGHRS and CDR2 YFSETQ. V gave up 4 bases and J gave up 6 bases; unmatched junction bases: 8. CDR3 size: 15 residues.

This clone turned up a few times. The V and J genes are TRBV29-1 and TRBJ1-3, with a weak D call TRBD1 (6 bases). Germline V gives CDR1 SQVTM, CDR2 ANQGSEA. The CDR3 totals 11 residues. V gave up 6 bases and J gave up 6 bases, with 9 bases separating them. DNA for the CDR3: TGCAGCGTCCAGGGGAAAAACACCATATATTTT. Translation: CSVQGKNTIYF.

The chain is built from TRBV7-9 and TRBJ2-1; 8 bases map to TRBD2. The CDR3 loop spans 16 amino acids. The germline V gene has CDR1 SEHNR and CDR2 FQNEAQ (reference sequence). Losses at the gene ends were 2 bases for V and 3 bases for J; bases not matched to a gene: 6. CDR3 nucleotide sequence: TGTGCCAGCAGCTTATCGCGAACTAGCGGCTACAATGAGCAGTTCTTC. Translating gives CASSLSRTSGYNEQFF.

This rearrangement joins TRBV4-2 to TRBJ1-6; D is undetermined. V dropped 4 bases and J dropped 7 bases, with 14 bases sitting between them. The CDR3 contains 15 residues. The germline V gene has CDR1 LGHNA and CDR2 YNFKEQ. The CDR3 reads CASSPERHGNSPLHF. In DNA form, the CDR3 reads TGTGCCAGCAGCCCAGAGCGGCACGGCAATTCACCCCTCCACTTT.

The chain combines TRBV9 with TRBJ2-3; 11 positions match TRBD2. Germline CDR1 is SGDLS and CDR2 is YYNGEE. This CDR3 comprises 15 residues. The V gene end was trimmed by 1 base and the J gene end by 6 bases; junction bases not matched to a gene: 4. The CDR3 here is CASSVTSGGGDTQYF. Here the CDR3 DNA reads TGTGCCAGCAGCGTAACTAGCGGGGGAGGGGATACGCAGTATTTT.

V is TRBV10-3 and J is TRBJ1-2, with D perhaps TRBD1 (6 bases). V dropped 0 bases and J dropped 8 bases, with 16 bases sitting between them. The CDR3 is 15 residues long. In germline, CDR1 is ENHRY, CDR2 SYGVKD. CDR3 residues: CAISESLTGSMGYTF. The DNA of the CDR3 is TGTGCCATCAGTGAGTCTTTGACAGGCTCTATGGGCTACACCTTC.

The CDR3: CASSLDGSRLAGIRETQYF. For the CDR3, the DNA is TGTGCCAGCAGCTTAGATGGTAGTAGGCTAGCGGGAATTCGAGAGACCCAGTACTTC. The gene calls are TRBV7-2 and TRBJ2-5, with TRBD2 matching over 9 bases. This CDR3 spans 19 amino acids. Germline CDR1 SGHTA, CDR2 FQGNSA. With 1 base clipped from V and 4 bases from J, the junction kept 16 bases outside the gene matches.

The genes are TRBV28 and TRBJ1-2, with 7 bases fitting TRBD1. This CDR3 is 16 amino acids long. Trimming removed 1 base from V and 4 bases from J; junction bases left unmatched: 9. CDR1 and CDR2 (germline): MDHEN, SYDVKM. Written as DNA, the CDR3 is TGTGCCAGCAGTTTATCGCAGGGGGAGTGGAGCTATGGCTACACCTTC. This codes for CASSLSQGEWSYGYTF.

Turning to this clone: Other DNA sequences in the sample encode the same CDR3. The CDR3 nucleotides read TGTGCCAGCAGCCCCTTCGCTCCGGGCAGGGAAGAGACCCAGTACTTC. This gives the protein CASSPFAPGREETQYF. The chain couples TRBV5-4 to TRBJ2-5; the D gene is possibly TRBD1 (5 bases). The CDR3 extends over 16 amino acids. CDR1 SGHNT and CDR2 YYREEE come from the germline V gene (reference sequence). With 4 bases removed from V and 3 bases from J, the gap between germline ends came to 19 bases.

Only one count was recorded for this clone. The CDR3 loop is CASSLRLAKWNEQFF. CDR3 DNA: TGTGCCAGCAGTTTGAGACTAGCGAAGTGGAATGAGCAGTTCTTC. J is TRBJ2-1 and V is TRBV27; 8 nucleotides agree with TRBD2. The germline V gene has CDR1 MNHEY and CDR2 SMNVEV (reference sequence). This CDR3 is 15 amino acids long. With 3 bases clipped from V and 7 bases from J, the junction kept 8 bases outside the gene matches.

The V call is TRBV30, the J call TRBJ1-1, with TRBD1 matching over 9 bases. The trim removed 3 bases at V and 5 bases at J, leaving 7 bases unmatched. Per the germline V gene, CDR1 is GTSNPN and CDR2 is SVGIG (reference sequence). This CDR3 comprises 14 residues. This chain's CDR3 is CAWSAGTGWTEAFF. DNA of the CDR3: TGTGCCTGGAGCGCCGGGACAGGGTGGACTGAAGCTTTCTTT. Together with reference TRBV30 and TRBJ1-1, the CDR3 gives the full variable domain: SQTIHQWPATLVQPVGSPLSLECTVEGTSNPNLYWYRQAAGRGLQLLFYSVGIGQISSEVPQNLSASRPQDRQFILSSKKLLLSDSGFYLCAWSAGTGWTEAFFGQGTRLTVV.

The CDR3 DNA reads TGTGCCAGCACTAGGGACAGCCTTGGAAACACCATATATTTT. Encoded protein: CASTRDSLGNTIYF. The V and J genes are TRBV2 and TRBJ1-3; TRBD1 agrees at 7 bases. CDR1 SNHLY and CDR2 FYNNEI come from the germline V gene. The trim removed 7 bases at V and 3 bases at J, leaving 6 bases unmatched. The CDR3 runs 14 residues.

The CDR3 spells CASSPGVRASSYEQYV. CDR3 nucleotide sequence: TGCGCCAGCAGCCCAGGGGTCCGAGCAAGCTCCTACGAGCAGTACGTC. This chain joins TRBV5-1 and TRBJ2-7, with D possibly being TRBD1 (6 bases). The CDR3 consists of 16 residues. The germline gives CDR1 SGHRS, CDR2 YFSETQ. The V end lost 4 bases, the J end lost 0 bases, and 17 bases lay between the germline ends.